This T cell receptor beta chain was documented in a study of T cell changes during pregnancy in multiple sclerosis. CDR3 length equals 14 residues. CDR1 and CDR2 from the germline V gene are SGHRS and YFSETQ. Trimming left V 5 bases short and J 1 base short, with 11 bases between. This table comes from immunoSEQ multiplex PCR, and its TCRdb copy is limited to in-frame clones, with some not included. This sample yields roughly 72,000 clones, of which approximately 93% are seen a single time; about 0.13% belongs to the top ten. Sequenced material: CD4+ T cells from peripheral blood mononuclear cells, taken after pregnancy. The rearrangement uses TRBV5-1 and TRBJ2-3; maybe TRBD1 (5 bases). This receptor was obtained from a female donor with multiple sclerosis, enrolled in a pregnancy study. The CDR3, as DNA: TGCGCCAGCAGAGGGGATTGGGGCACAGATACGCAGTATTTT. Its translation is CASRGDWGTDTQYF.